This T cell receptor (beta chain) was sequenced for a study of T cells in Graves' hyperthyroidism and ophthalmopathy. Whole-study context: The initial diagnosis was the point when peripheral blood was collected, ahead of any treatment.

Ophthalmopathy patients all had a Clinical Activity Score of at least 3, a NOSPECS grade of at least 4 and disease under 3 months old. Study-level points and caveats: The model anticipated ophthalmopathy a median approximately six months pre-onset. Expanded thyroid clonotypes (above 0.001) were mostly also found in blood.

The CDR3 is 14 amino acids. V was clipped by 0 bases and J by 5 bases, with 10 bases between them. Germline CDR1 reads ENHRY; CDR2 reads SYGVKD. Researchers amplified the TCR beta CDR3 regions from RNA transcripts. Using the HTBI primer set, a first-round RT-PCR was run on the TCR CDR3. TCRdb reprocessed the multiplex PCR reads with MiXCR, giving one entry per CDR3 protein. Of about 250,000 distinct CDR3 sequences listed, around 26% are singletons. This clonotype was counted at least ten times. As yet, its antigen is unknown. The source of this sequence is a woman aged 40-49 years with Graves' ophthalmopathy. Sequenced material: blood. The chain uses TRBV10-3 and TRBJ2-5, with D maybe TRBD2 (5 bases). The CDR3 bases are TGTGCCATCAGTGAGTCGACTATCTGGGAGACCCAGTACTTC. Protein sequence: CAISESTIWETQYF.